This T cell receptor (beta chain) was identified in a study of read filtering for tumor transcriptome and immune sequencing. Study as a whole: Mean patient age was 65.9 years, range about 47 to 85; roughly 18 male, 12 to 15 female.

To note about this clonotype: Its specificity is not known.

Molecular barcoded adaptors covering alpha/delta and beta/gamma chains were used on approximately 400 ng RNA. TCRdb recomputed calls from the reads with MiXCR, one row per CDR3 protein. The table lists tens of thousands of distinct CDR3 sequences, about 15% of them singletons. The CDR3 contains 15 residues. Germline loops: CDR1 MDHEN, CDR2 SYDVKM. The V end lost 3 bases, the J end lost 2 bases, and 13 bases lay between the germline ends. Whole-study results and caveats: Compared with RNA-seq, IR-seq gave much higher clonotype depth and reliability. The CD138-negative fraction was mixed bone marrow immune cells, not pure T cells.

The sequenced material came from a population of CD138-negative cells sorted from bone marrow. V is TRBV28 and J is TRBJ1-1; D possibly corresponds to TRBD1 (6 bases). The clonotype comes from a donor over 35 with multiple myeloma. CDR3 loop: CASSLSTQGNTEAFF. CDR3 DNA sequence: TGTGCCAGCAGTTTGTCCACACAGGGAAACACTGAAGCTTTCTTT.